Presented here are 25 T cell receptor beta chains from one specimen sequenced in a study of cytomegalovirus exposure and HLA in healthy donors. 13 Jbeta primers and 60 Vbeta primers were used for the PCR. Assay: immunoSEQ multiplex PCR; the TCRdb copy retains only in-frame clones and omits some. The sample consists of tens of thousands of clones, 55% to 80% of them appearing once. The sequencing sample was made of PBMCs. The receptors here all came from a woman between 50 and 59 years old in good health and CMV-seropositive.

V usage is TRBV19 and J usage is TRBJ1-2; TRBD1 aligns across 7 bases. CDR3 size: 12 residues. Germline V lookup: CDR1 LNHDA, CDR2 SQIVND (reference sequence). V shed 6 bases and J 6 bases; nucleotides not matched to a gene: 4. The CDR3 region is CASSIRGDGYTF. CDR3 DNA sequence: TGTGCCAGTAGCATCAGGGGGGATGGCTACACCTTC.

V and J are TRBV28 and TRBJ2-1; TRBD2 matches at 7 bases. CDR1 is MDHEN, CDR2 SYDVKM, per germline. The CDR3 runs 14 residues. V shed 7 bases, J shed 8 bases, and the junction held 11 bases outside the gene matches. The CDR3 is CASKGPLGRDEQFF. In DNA form, the CDR3 reads TGTGCCAGCAAAGGCCCACTGGGGAGGGATGAGCAGTTCTTC.

The table lists this clone with a few counts. This chain links TRBV27 with TRBJ1-1; D perhaps matches TRBD1 (6 bases). V shed 3 bases and J shed 0 bases, with 20 bases lying between them. The germline V gene encodes CDR1 MNHEY and CDR2 SMNVEV (reference sequence). The CDR3 has 18 residues. CDR3 region: CASSFGWGQSGMNTEAFF. The CDR3 DNA sequence: TGTGCCAGCAGTTTTGGGTGGGGGCAGTCGGGCATGAACACTGAAGCTTTCTTT.

This clone has only a few counts. The gene calls are TRBV5-1 and TRBJ1-1, with a tentative D call TRBD1 (6 bases). CDR3 size: 12 residues. CDR1 and CDR2 from the germline V gene are SGHRS and YFSETQ. Deletions cut 2 bases from V and 6 bases from J, with 8 bases between. Here the CDR3 DNA reads TGCGCCAGCAGCTTACAGGGATCTGAAGCTTTCTTT. Translated: CASSLQGSEAFF.

The chain recombines TRBV4-1 with TRBJ2-7, with TRBD1 identical over 8 bases. Germline V gene lookup returns CDR1 MGHRA and CDR2 YSYEKL. The CDR3 is 15 residues long. V was pared by 1 base and J by 3 bases, with 5 bases of the junction left unmatched. CDR3 amino acids: CASSQAWGQDYEQYF. The DNA for the CDR3 is TGCGCCAGCAGCCAAGCATGGGGACAGGACTACGAGCAGTACTTC.

The chain employs TRBV6-5 and TRBJ1-2, with 7 bases lining up with TRBD1. CDR1 is MNHEY and CDR2 is SVGAGI in the germline V gene. J gave up 4 bases and V 6 bases, and 2 bases lay outside the gene matches. CDR3 length equals 12 residues. CDR3 loop: CASSRDSYGYTF. As DNA, the CDR3 is TGTGCCAGCAGCCGGGACAGCTATGGCTACACCTTC.

The gene calls are TRBV7-9 and TRBJ2-3; perhaps TRBD1 as D (6 bases). Germline values: CDR1 SEHNR, CDR2 FQNEAQ (reference sequence). The CDR3 runs to 16 residues. V was trimmed by 8 bases and J by 5 bases, leaving 23 bases between them. The CDR3 spells CASCGSLGAGEDTQYF. The CDR3 nucleotides read TGTGCCAGCTGCGGGTCGTTGGGGGCAGGAGAAGATACGCAGTATTTT.

The chain is built from TRBV6-1 and TRBJ2-7; D may be TRBD2 (6 bases). V was cut by 4 bases and J by 2 bases, with 12 bases left in between. The CDR3 loop spans 14 amino acids. Per germline, CDR1 MNHNS and CDR2 SASEGT. CDR3 in DNA: TGTGCCAGCAGTGCGGGGCGGGGCGCCTACGAGCAGTACTTC. It encodes CASSAGRGAYEQYF.

V is TRBV5-4 and J is TRBJ2-1, with 10 bases fitting TRBD2. Germline CDR1 is SGHNT and CDR2 is YYREEE (reference sequence). CDR3 length: 15 residues. Trimming at V came to 2 bases and at J to 10 bases, leaving 9 bases not matched to a gene. CDR3 sequence (DNA): TGTGCCAGCAGCTTAGCGGGGGGGAGCTTCACGGAGCAGTTCTTC. Translating it yields CASSLAGGSFTEQFF.

The chain employs TRBV2 and TRBJ2-7; D unclear. CDR1 and CDR2 (germline): SNHLY, FYNNEI. This CDR3 is 12 amino acids long. V dropped 2 bases and J dropped 3 bases, with 5 bases sitting between them. CDR3 nucleotide sequence: TGTGCCAGCAGTGAAAAGAGCTACGAGCAGTACTTC. This translates into CASSEKSYEQYF.

Here the CDR3 reads CASSLELAEAFF. The CDR3 DNA follows: TGTGCCAGCAGCTTAGAGCTTGCTGAAGCTTTCTTT. V and J are TRBV7-9 and TRBJ1-1, with D unclear. Germline V gene data show CDR1 as SEHNR and CDR2 as FQNEAQ (reference sequence). V was clipped by 1 base and J by 6 bases, with 6 bases between them. The CDR3 is made up of 12 amino acids.

The J gene is TRBJ2-1, the V gene TRBV27, with 8 bases lining up with TRBD2. The germline CDR1 and CDR2 sequences are MNHEY and SMNVEV (reference sequence). The CDR3 totals 15 residues. The junction had 4 bases not matched to a gene; V was cut back by 2 bases and J by 4 bases. The CDR3 reads CASSLRLAGYNEQFF. CDR3 bases: TGTGCCAGCAGTTTAAGGCTAGCGGGTTACAATGAGCAGTTCTTC.

The CDR3 sequence is CASSQWTGASLEPQHF. CDR3 in DNA: TGCGCCAGCAGCCAATGGACAGGAGCTTCCTTGGAGCCCCAGCATTTT. The chain couples TRBV4-3 to TRBJ1-5; TRBD1 matches at 7 bases. Germline V gives CDR1 LGHNA, CDR2 YSLEER. There are 16 residues in the CDR3. The V and J ends lost 2 bases and 8 bases, in that order; junction bases with no gene match: 12.

This chain links TRBV28 with TRBJ2-5; D ambiguous. This CDR3 is 13 amino acids long. The V end lost 2 bases, the J end lost 6 bases, and 10 bases lay between the germline ends. Looked up from germline, CDR1 is MDHEN and CDR2 is SYDVKM. DNA of the CDR3: TGTGCCAGCAGTTTAGATTGGGCTAAGACCCAGTACTTC. This encodes CASSLDWAKTQYF.

The rearrangement uses TRBV5-1 and TRBJ2-5; possibly TRBD2 for D (5 bases). This CDR3 is 17 amino acids long. V was pared by 2 bases and J by 5 bases, with 22 bases between. Germline V gene lookup returns CDR1 SGHRS and CDR2 YFSETQ. CDR3 sequence: CASSLVPGIPSRETQYF. In DNA form, the CDR3 reads TGCGCCAGCAGCTTAGTACCGGGAATACCGTCCCGGGAGACCCAGTACTTC.

This chain's CDR3 is CASSERGGYNSPLHF. For the CDR3, the DNA is TGTGCCAGCAGTGAGAGAGGGGGCTATAATTCACCCCTCCACTTT. The chain joins TRBV2 to TRBJ1-6; possible D gene TRBD1, 6 bases. CDR3 size: 15 residues. Trimming pared 3 bases from V and 3 bases from J, leaving 9 bases between. Germline-derived CDR1 and CDR2 are SNHLY and FYNNEI.

The table lists this clone with a count of one. V is TRBV5-6 and J is TRBJ2-2; the D is unclear. The CDR3 has 13 amino acids. Trimming pared 4 bases from V and 3 bases from J, leaving 7 bases between. The V gene's germline CDR1 is SGHDT and CDR2 YYEEEE. The CDR3 nucleotides read TGTGCCAGCAGCCTTGTAGACACCGGGGAGCTGTTTTTT. It is translated as CASSLVDTGELFF. Full variable domain (missing parts from reference TRBV5-6 and TRBJ2-2): DAGVTQSPTHLIKTRGQQVTLRCSPKSGHDTVSWYQQALGQGPQFIFQYYEEEERQRGNFPDRFSGHQFPNYSSELNVNALLLGDSALYLCASSLVDTGELFFGEGSRLTVL.

In its sample, this clone was seen once. This rearrangement joins TRBV15 to TRBJ1-1, with 8 nucleotides matching TRBD1. Trimming at V came to 4 bases and at J to 1 base, leaving 8 bases not matched to a gene. Germline values: CDR1 LNHNV, CDR2 YYDKDF (reference sequence). CDR3 length: 16 residues. The CDR3 bases are TGTGCCACCAGCACAACCGACAGGGGAGCGAACACTGAAGCTTTCTTT. This encodes CATSTTDRGANTEAFF.

The chain has TRBV9 and TRBJ2-7; tentative D call: TRBD2 (6 bases). The CDR3 is 15 residues long. Germline CDR1 reads SGDLS; CDR2 reads YYNGEE. V dropped 4 bases and J dropped 3 bases, with 17 bases sitting between them. The chain's CDR3 is CASSPRSGLFYEQYF. The CDR3 DNA follows: TGTGCCAGCAGCCCCCGCTCGGGACTCTTCTACGAGCAGTACTTC. Filled out from reference TRBV9 and TRBJ2-7, the complete variable domain reads DSGVTQTPKHLITATGQRVTLRCSPRSGDLSVYWYQQSLDQGLQFLIQYYNGEERAKGNILERFSAQQFPDLHSELNLSSLELGDSALYFCASSPRSGLFYEQYFGPGTRLTVT.

The V gene is TRBV7-2, the J gene TRBJ1-2, with 7 bases fitting TRBD1. The ends lost 3 bases at V and 2 bases at J; junction bases unmatched: 9. Germline V gives CDR1 SGHTA, CDR2 FQGNSA. The CDR3 length is 16 residues. CDR3 nucleotide sequence: TGTGCCAGCAGCTTCTTGCCCGCGGGACAGAACTATGGCTACACCTTC. Translation gives CASSFLPAGQNYGYTF.

The J gene is TRBJ2-1, the V gene TRBV4-1, with 11 bases identical to TRBD2. The CDR3 sequence is 17 residues long. Germline lookup yields CDR1 MGHRA and CDR2 YSYEKL. Germline trimming cut 0 bases from V and 2 bases from J; bases unmatched to any gene: 3. CDR3 coding DNA: TGCGCCAGCAGCCAAGAGGGGACTAGCGGAACCTACAATGAGCAGTTCTTC. As protein: CASSQEGTSGTYNEQFF.

In its sample, this clone was seen a few times. The chain couples TRBV2 to TRBJ2-3; TRBD1 matches 7 bases. The CDR3 runs 15 residues. Germline values: CDR1 SNHLY, CDR2 FYNNEI. The junction had 7 bases not matched to a gene; V was cut back by 7 bases and J by 0 bases. The DNA of the CDR3 is TGTGCCAGCACCCCCGGGACAGCAAGCACAGATACGCAGTATTTT. Amino acid sequence: CASTPGTASTDTQYF.

This clone occurred a few times. The V gene is TRBV28, the J gene TRBJ1-4; D may be TRBD1 (5 bases). This CDR3 is 13 amino acids long. Deletions cut 8 bases from V and 5 bases from J, with 12 bases between. Germline V CDR1 and CDR2: MDHEN, SYDVKM. CDR3 sequence (DNA): TGTGCCAGCCGGGGGAACAACAATGAAAAACTGTTTTTT. Encoded protein: CASRGNNNEKLFF.

The chain combines TRBV19 with TRBJ1-5; D unresolved. Germline assignment: CDR1 LNHDA and CDR2 SQIVND (reference sequence). The length of the CDR3 is 14 residues. Trimming removed 2 bases at V and 5 bases at J, with 10 bases between. The CDR3 sequence is CASSIIELHQPQHF. In DNA, the CDR3 is TGTGCCAGTAGTATAATAGAGTTGCATCAGCCCCAGCATTTT.

The gene calls are TRBV2 and TRBJ1-5, with D perhaps matching TRBD1 (6 bases). The V gene lost 3 bases and the J gene lost 7 bases, with 16 bases spanning the gap. The CDR3 covers 15 residues. CDR1 SNHLY and CDR2 FYNNEI come from the germline V gene. The CDR3 protein is CASSDQGLEGQPQHF. The CDR3 nucleotides are TGTGCCAGCAGTGACCAGGGGCTAGAGGGCCAGCCCCAGCATTTT.